The present T cell receptor (beta chain) was sequenced within a study of blood T cell repertoires in COVID-19. About the research overall: Sources were T cells, B-cell-depleted T cells, or PBMCs; the material itself was cDNA or gDNA.

Trimming removed 5 bases at V and 7 bases at J, with 11 bases between. The CDR3 covers 12 residues. CDR1 and CDR2 from the germline V gene are LNHDA and SQIVND (reference sequence). Membership in each cohort depended on participant-reported clinical history. Libraries were prepared by immunoSEQ multiplex PCR; TCRdb keeps only in-frame clonotypes and omits some of them. The table records approximately 470,000 clones, around 87% of them present only once. The chain employs TRBV19 and TRBJ1-2; D might be TRBD1 (5 bases). The clonotype comes from a woman in her late teens or twenties who had recovered from COVID-19. Sequencing input: PBMCs or T cells enriched from blood (not recorded which). CDR3: CASSRGEGGYTF. CDR3 nucleotides: TGTGCCAGTAGTCGGGGGGAAGGTGGCTACACCTTC. Together with reference TRBV19 and TRBJ1-2, the CDR3 gives the full variable domain: DGGITQSPKYLFRKEGQNVTLSCEQNLNHDAMYWYRQDPGQGLRLIYYSQIVNDFQKGDIAEGYSVSREKKESFPLTVTSAQKNPTAFYLCASSRGEGGYTFGSGTRLTVV.